Following are 32 T cell receptor beta chains from one sample sequenced in a study of tumor and adjacent non-tumor tissue in lung cancer (dated by TCRdb to 2017 to 2018). RNA was isolated from bulk, unsorted tissue, and RNA quality was assessed with a NanoDrop ND-1000 and an Agilent 2100. Receptor libraries were prepared by multiplex PCR. Sequenced using an Illumina HiSeq 2500. Following protocols modified from ARM-PCR, the researchers constructed TCRbeta libraries through three rounds of nested PCR with primers (Table S4). TCRdb passed the public sequencing reads through fastp at Q25 and MiXCR, retaining productive beta sequences. Rows merge per CDR3 protein into single entries with the most common DNA and genes. This sample comprises roughly 81,000 distinct CDR3 sequences, around two thirds of them detected only once. About 16% of the sample is taken by the ten largest. Sequences were obtained from lung tumor tissue. The receptors were gathered from a man aged 70 or older with non-small cell lung cancer.

This clonotype was seen more than once but under ten times. The V gene is TRBV5-4, the J gene TRBJ1-2; 7 bases fit TRBD1. The CDR3 contains 15 residues. V was clipped by 5 bases and J by 0 bases; unmatched bases: 7. Per germline, CDR1 SGHNT and CDR2 YYREEE (reference sequence). CDR3: CASRLGTDTNYGYTF. Here the CDR3 DNA reads TGTGCCAGCAGACTCGGGACAGATACTAACTATGGCTACACCTTC. The complete variable domain, with remaining parts taken from reference TRBV5-4 and TRBJ1-2, reads ETGVTQSPTHLIKTRGQQVTLRCSSQSGHNTVSWYQQALGQGPQFIFQYYREEENGRGNFPPRFSGLQFPNYSSELNVNALELDDSALYLCASRLGTDTNYGYTFGSGTRLTVV.

Details on this clonotype: The CDR3 does not end in the conserved phenylalanine or tryptophan, so this is likely a read error. The chain carries TRBV6-6 and TRBJ2-7; tentative D call: TRBD2 (5 bases). The germline CDR1 and CDR2 sequences are MNHNY and SVGAGI (reference sequence). The CDR3 is made up of 18 amino acids. CDR3 in amino acids: CVSSPRGGGSRYGYEQYL. CDR3 coding DNA: TGTGTCAGCAGCCCCCGGGGTGGTGGCAGTCGGTATGGGTACGAGCAGTACCTC.

On this clonotype itself: The germline gene is not matched at one end of the junction; a read error may be the cause. The rearrangement uses TRBV5-5 and TRBJ2-1; 7 bases line up with TRBD2. The germline CDR1 and CDR2 sequences are SGHKS and YYEKEE (reference sequence). CDR3 length: 16 amino acids. DNA of the CDR3: TGTGCTAGCAGCTTGGGGGGGAATGGACTATTCAATGAGCGGTTCTTC. It encodes CASSLGGNGLFNERFF. Filled out from reference TRBV5-5 and TRBJ2-1, the complete variable domain reads DAGVTQSPTHLIKTRGQQVTLRCSPISGHKSVSWYQQVLGQGPQFIFQYYEKEERGRGNFPDRFSARQFPNYSSELNVNALLLGDSALYLCASSLGGNGLFNERFFGPGTRLTVL.

This clonotype occurred once. The chain couples TRBV11-2 to TRBJ2-5; D call uncertain. This CDR3 has 15 amino acids. Trimming took 1 base from V and 7 from J, leaving 16 bases between them. CDR1 and CDR2 from the germline V gene are SGHAT and FQNNGV. CDR3: CASSLGLAGHGTQYF. CDR3 sequence (DNA): TGTGCCAGCAGCTTAGGACTTGCCGGGCATGGGACCCAGTACTTC.

A note on this clonotype: The germline gene is not matched at one end of the junction; a read error may be the cause. The chain recombines TRBV7-8 with TRBJ2-2; D could derive from TRBD1 or TRBD2 (5 bases each). CDR3 length: 15 residues. Germline CDR1 and CDR2: SGHVS and FQNEAQ. The DNA of the CDR3 is TGTGCCAGCAGCTCGTCCGGGACGGCCACCGGGGAGCCGTTTTTT. Translation gives CASSSSGTATGEPFF.

With respect to this clonotype: This clone may be a read error of a much larger clone one base away. The chain couples TRBV14 to TRBJ2-5; the D is unclear. This CDR3 is built from 13 residues. The germline V gene encodes CDR1 SGHDN and CDR2 FVKESK. V was pared by 1 base and J by 7 bases, with 10 bases between. CDR3 sequence reads: CASSQVGLWTQYF. The CDR3, as DNA: TGTGCCAGCAGCCAAGTTGGGCTCTGGACCCAGTACTTC.

As to this clonotype: At one end the junction does not follow the germline gene, possibly because of a read error. This chain links TRBV20-1 with TRBJ1-5, with no clear D. Per the germline V gene, CDR1 is DFQATT and CDR2 is SNEGSKA (reference sequence). The CDR3 length is 12 residues. The CDR3 loop is CSARAGIQHQHF. Written as DNA, the CDR3 is TGCAGTGCTAGAGCGGGTATCCAGCACCAGCATTTT.

J is TRBJ2-1 and V is TRBV7-9; 11 bases are shared with TRBD1. This CDR3 spans 13 amino acids. Per germline, CDR1 SEHNR and CDR2 FQNEAQ (reference sequence). Losses at the gene ends were 7 bases for V and 13 bases for J; bases not matched to a gene: 9. The CDR3 protein is CASTRTGGTLQFF. CDR3 bases: TGTGCCAGCACCAGGACAGGGGGCACGCTTCAGTTCTTC.

In regard to this clonotype: This CDR3 is missing its conserved last phenylalanine or tryptophan, likely due to a read error. This chain uses TRBV5-6 with TRBJ2-7; the D gene is possibly TRBD1 (6 bases). CDR1 SGHDT and CDR2 YYEEEE come from the germline V gene. This CDR3 has 13 amino acids. CDR3 bases: TGTGCCAGCAGTTCGGCGGACAGCTACGAACAGTACTCC. It codes for CASSSADSYEQYS.

Turning to this clonotype: A read error may be the cause here, since a much bigger clone is one base away. The rearrangement links TRBV12-3 or TRBV12-4 to TRBJ1-4; perhaps TRBD1 as D (6 bases). The length of the CDR3 is 14 residues. The CDR3 DNA follows: TGTGCCAGCAAGGGAGGGCAGGGGAATGGAAAACTGTTTTTT. Protein: CASKGGQGNGKLFF.

Details on this clonotype: A read error may explain this, as a much larger clone is one base away. It is unclear where the CDR3 begins or ends on the DNA, so no DNA is shown, and the CDR3 is as TCRdb lists it. The CDR3 spells CATSVPVSYNEQFF. V is TRBV24-1 and J is TRBJ2-1. The CDR3 is made up of 14 amino acids, end residues included. Germline V gives CDR1 KGHDR, CDR2 SFDVKD.

This clonotype was recorded at least ten times. The chain combines TRBV7-8 with TRBJ1-2; the D gene is possibly TRBD1 (5 bases). This CDR3 has 13 residues. From germline, CDR1 is SGHVS and CDR2 FQNEAQ. V was clipped by 3 bases and J by 3 bases, with 8 bases between them. In DNA form, the CDR3 reads TGTGCCAGCAGCTTGGGACGGGACTATGGCTACACCTTC. This encodes CASSLGRDYGYTF. Together with reference TRBV7-8 and TRBJ1-2, the CDR3 gives the full variable domain: GAGVSQSPRYKVAKRGQDVALRCDPISGHVSLFWYQQALGQGPEFLTYFQNEAQLDKSGLPSDRFFAERPEGSVSTLKIQRTQQEDSAVYLCASSLGRDYGYTFGSGTRLTVV.

In the case of this clonotype: A much larger clone differs by one base, so this may be a read error. The chain couples TRBV14 to TRBJ2-1; 9 positions agree with TRBD1. CDR1 is SGHDN and CDR2 is FVKESK in the germline V gene. This CDR3 is built from 15 residues. The CDR3 DNA sequence: TGTGCCAACAGCAAAACAGGGGGCGCTGGGAATGAGCAGTTCTTC. Its translation: CANSKTGGAGNEQFF.

Notes on this clonotype: Germline and junction disagree at one end, which may indicate a read error. This rearrangement joins TRBV5-1 to TRBJ2-2; TRBD2 agrees at 8 bases. In germline, CDR1 is SGHRS, CDR2 YFSETQ. The CDR3 extends over 17 amino acids. CDR3 nucleotides: TGCGCCAGTGGAAACTTCAGGAGTAGCGGGATCTCCGGGAAGCTGTTTTTT. Amino acids: CASGNFRSSGISGKLFF.

This clonotype appeared once. As the CDR3 is not closed by the conserved phenylalanine or tryptophan, this likely results from a read error. J is TRBJ2-3 and V is TRBV29-1, with a tentative D call TRBD2 (6 bases). This CDR3 spans 14 amino acids. Looked up from germline, CDR1 is SQVTM and CDR2 is ANQGSEA. CDR3 sequence: CSVVLAGYTDTQYY. The CDR3 bases are TGTAGCGTTGTGTTGGCGGGGTACACAGATACGCAGTATTAT.

Many counts were recorded for this clonotype. This chain links TRBV6-5 with TRBJ2-5, with D possibly TRBD2 on 6 matching bases. The germline gives CDR1 MNHEY, CDR2 SVGAGI. V was cut by 7 bases and J by 7 bases, with 13 bases left in between. The CDR3 is 12 amino acids. CDR3 in DNA: TGTGCCAGCACCGGCCCCGGGGGGACCCAGTACTTC. This encodes CASTGPGGTQYF.

In regard to this clonotype: A clone one base away is much larger, so this may be a read error. The chain uses TRBV6-1 and TRBJ2-5, with 7 bases that match TRBD1. The length of the CDR3 is 14 residues. The V gene's germline CDR1 is MNHNS and CDR2 SASEGT. CDR3 amino acids: CVSSQTGQIETQYF. The CDR3 coding sequence is TGTGTCAGCAGTCAGACGGGACAGATTGAGACCCAGTACTTC.

As regards this clonotype: Germline and junction disagree at one end, which may indicate a read error. The rearrangement uses TRBV28 and TRBJ2-2; TRBD2 matches at 9 bases. Germline CDR1 reads MDHEN; CDR2 reads SYDVKM. This CDR3 region has 14 residues. The CDR3 reads CASSGGRDTGELFF. The CDR3 nucleotides read TGTGCCAGCTCAGGCGGGAGGGACACCGGGGAGCTCTTTTTT.

About this clonotype: The missing conserved phenylalanine or tryptophan at the end of this CDR3 makes a read error likely. The chain couples TRBV28 to TRBJ2-1, with a weak D call TRBD2 (6 bases). The germline gives CDR1 MDHEN, CDR2 SYDVKM. Trimming removed 1 base from V and 9 bases from J, with 19 bases in between. CDR3 length: 16 amino acids. The CDR3 DNA follows: TGTGCCAGCAGTTTATACGGGACTGGGGTGACCGGTGAGCAGTTCTAC. It yields the protein CASSLYGTGVTGEQFY.

Comments on this clonotype: Possible read error: a much larger clone is one base away. The CDR3 reads CASSFGTGSSETQYF. The CDR3 DNA reads TGTGCCAGCAGTTTCGGGACAGGGTCGTCAGAAACGCAGTATTTT. V gene TRBV28 combines with J gene TRBJ2-3; 9 positions agree with TRBD1. Germline values: CDR1 MDHEN, CDR2 SYDVKM. The CDR3 runs to 15 residues.

This clonotype was seen a few times. A much larger clone sits a single nucleotide away, making a read error possible. J is TRBJ2-7 and V is TRBV20-1; possibly TRBD2 for D (5 bases). Per the germline V gene, CDR1 is DFQATT and CDR2 is SNEGSKA (reference sequence). This CDR3 has 11 amino acids. The CDR3 reads CSTSVAGEQYF. Here the CDR3 DNA reads TGCAGTACTAGTGTCGCTGGCGAGCAGTACTTC.

The V call is TRBV20-1, the J call TRBJ2-3; the match to TRBD1 covers 7 bases. Per the germline V gene, CDR1 is DFQATT and CDR2 is SNEGSKA (reference sequence). The CDR3 totals 13 residues. Here the CDR3 DNA reads TGCGCGCGGAGAACAGGGGTGACAGATACGCAGTATTTT. Protein sequence: CARRTGVTDTQYF.

The rearrangement joins TRBV30 to TRBJ2-5; D unclear. The V end lost 2 bases, the J end lost 5 bases, and 12 bases lay between the germline ends. Germline CDR1 and CDR2: GTSNPN and SVGIG (reference sequence). This CDR3 contains 13 residues. CDR3 DNA sequence: TGTGCCTGGAGTCCCAGGTTGGGGGAGACCCAGTACTTC. Translating it yields CAWSPRLGETQYF.

This clonotype was seen more than once but under ten times. The chain employs TRBV28 and TRBJ2-7; 8 positions agree with TRBD1. The V gene's germline CDR1 is MDHEN and CDR2 SYDVKM. CDR3 length: 15 amino acids. V lost 6 bases and J lost 3; bases outside the gene matches: 10. The CDR3 bases are TGTGCCAGCAGGAGAGGACAGGGTGCAAGCTACGAGCAGTACTTC. Translated: CASRRGQGASYEQYF.

This chain joins TRBV11-2 and TRBJ2-7; D not resolved. The germline V gene has CDR1 SGHAT and CDR2 FQNNGV. The CDR3 contains 14 residues. V lost 1 base, J lost 2 bases, and 9 bases lay in between. CDR3 in amino acids: CASSLAVRTYEQYF. DNA for the CDR3: TGTGCCAGCAGCTTAGCCGTGAGGACCTACGAGCAGTACTTC. Complete variable domain (other parts from reference TRBV11-2 and TRBJ2-7): EAGVAQSPRYKIIEKRQSVAFWCNPISGHATLYWYQQILGQGPKLLIQFQNNGVVDDSQLPKDRFSAERLKGVDSTLKIQPAKLEDSAVYLCASSLAVRTYEQYFGPGTRLTVT.

Remarks on this clonotype: The junction does not match germline at one end; this may be a read error. This chain joins TRBV10-3 and TRBJ2-1, with 8 bases identical to TRBD1. Germline CDR1 and CDR2: ENHRY and SYGVKD. The length of the CDR3 is 15 residues. CDR3 sequence (DNA): TGCGCCATCAGTGAGTCTAGCAGGGGGCACTATGAGCAGTTCTTC. This sequence encodes CAISESSRGHYEQFF.

Points on this clonotype: A much larger clone differs from this one at a single base, so this may be a read error. The gene calls are TRBV5-8 and TRBJ1-2; 7 nucleotides align to TRBD1. This CDR3 spans 15 amino acids. From germline, CDR1 is SGHTS and CDR2 YDEGEE. Trimming cost V 0 bases and J 3 bases; bases outside gene matches: 5. The CDR3 region is CASSLARTGYYGYTF. Here the CDR3 DNA reads TGTGCCAGCAGCTTGGCCCGGACAGGCTACTATGGCTACACCTTC.

Details on this clonotype: A much more abundant neighbour one base away suggests this may be a read error. The conserved final phenylalanine or tryptophan is absent from the CDR3, which likely points to a read error. The rearrangement joins TRBV10-2 to TRBJ2-3; 9 bases are a match to TRBD2. Losses at the gene ends were 4 bases for V and 10 bases for J; bases not matched to a gene: 12. Germline loops: CDR1 WSHSY, CDR2 SAAADI. CDR3 size: 15 residues. The CDR3 nucleotides are TGCGCCAGCAGTGCCAGCGGGAGGATCCTCAGTCCGCAGTATTGT. This sequence encodes CASSASGRILSPQYC.

To note about this clonotype: At one of its ends the junction is not consistent with the germline gene, which may arise from a read error. V is TRBV4-2 and J is TRBJ2-2; 10 bases align to TRBD2. This CDR3 spans 15 amino acids. Germline assignment: CDR1 LGHNA and CDR2 YNFKEQ. The CDR3 DNA follows: TGTGCCAGCACCCAAGGGACTAGCGATACCGGGGAGCTGTTTTTT. Translated: CASTQGTSDTGELFF.

The chain is built from TRBV13 and TRBJ1-1; D ambiguous. Per germline, CDR1 PRHDT and CDR2 FYEKMQ (reference sequence). With 2 bases removed from V and 1 base from J, the gap between germline ends came to 20 bases. CDR3 size: 18 residues. The CDR3 spells CASSLPQFIRQANTEAFF. CDR3 DNA sequence: TGTGCCAGCAGCTTACCTCAATTCATTCGGCAAGCGAACACTGAAGCTTTCTTT.

For this clonotype: One end of the junction does not line up with germline, which may come from a read error. This chain uses TRBV5-1 with TRBJ2-5; a weak D match, TRBD2 (6 bases). CDR1 SGHRS and CDR2 YFSETQ come from the germline V gene. The CDR3 consists of 17 residues. CDR3 residues: CASSLGSSSVYQETQYF. The CDR3, as DNA: TGCGCCAGCAGCTTGGGGAGCTCTAGCGTGTACCAAGAGACACAGTACTTC.

This clonotype has only a few counts. The chain has TRBV23-1 and TRBJ2-5; D possibly corresponds to TRBD2 (6 bases). TRBV23-1 is given ORF status, its function remaining uncertain. The CDR3 is 15 amino acids. V lost 0 bases and J 3 bases, leaving 11 bases between the germline ends. CDR3 loop: CASSQSGGIEETQYF. CDR3 DNA: TGCGCCAGCAGTCAATCGGGAGGAATCGAAGAGACCCAGTACTTC.